What follows is one TCR beta chain and its context. Its antigen is still unknown. J gave up 7 bases and V 6 bases, and 13 bases lay outside the gene matches. The germline gives CDR1 KGHSH, CDR2 LQKENI. The CDR3 is 15 residues long. The data originate from a study of graft-versus-host responses after intestinal transplantation. The wider study: Recipients across the board were started on anti-thymocyte globulin induction, then kept on tacrolimus and steroids for approximately three years.

Using immunoSEQ multiplex PCR, the repertoire was profiled, and TCRdb retains in-frame clones only, with some absent. Of about 90,000 clones listed, roughly 93% were seen once; the top ten hold about 1.1%. The origin of this receptor is a human donor who was the organ donor for an intestinal transplant. Specimen: unstimulated CD8+ T cells sorted from spleen or lymph node cells, collected before transplant. This chain connects TRBV18 to TRBJ2-7; the match to TRBD1 covers 9 bases. In DNA form, the CDR3 reads TGTGCCAGCTCCCCCCTTCGGGACAGGGCTCTGGAGCAGTACTTC. Amino acids: CASSPLRDRALEQYF.